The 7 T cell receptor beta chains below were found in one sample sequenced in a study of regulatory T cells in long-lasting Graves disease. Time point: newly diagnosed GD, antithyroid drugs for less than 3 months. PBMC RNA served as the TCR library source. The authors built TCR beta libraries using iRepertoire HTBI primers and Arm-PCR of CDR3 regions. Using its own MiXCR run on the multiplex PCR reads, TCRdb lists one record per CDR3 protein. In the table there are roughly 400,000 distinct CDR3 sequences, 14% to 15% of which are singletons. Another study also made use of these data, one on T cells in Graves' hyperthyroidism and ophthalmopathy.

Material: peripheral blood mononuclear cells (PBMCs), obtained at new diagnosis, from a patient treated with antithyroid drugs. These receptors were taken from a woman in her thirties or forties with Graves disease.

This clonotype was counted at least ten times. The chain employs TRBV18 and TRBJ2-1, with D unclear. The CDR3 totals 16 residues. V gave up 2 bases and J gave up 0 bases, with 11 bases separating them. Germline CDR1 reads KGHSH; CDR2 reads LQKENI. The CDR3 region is CASSPFPRLSYNEQFF. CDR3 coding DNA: TGTGCCAGCTCACCATTTCCGCGGCTCTCCTACAATGAGCAGTTCTTC.

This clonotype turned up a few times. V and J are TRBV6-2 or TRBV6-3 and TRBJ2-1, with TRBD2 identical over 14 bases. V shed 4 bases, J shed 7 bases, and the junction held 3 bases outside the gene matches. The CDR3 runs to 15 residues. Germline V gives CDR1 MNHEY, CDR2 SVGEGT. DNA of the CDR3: TGTGCCAGCAGTTCCAGACTAGCGGGAGGGAATGAGCAGTTCTTC. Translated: CASSSRLAGGNEQFF.

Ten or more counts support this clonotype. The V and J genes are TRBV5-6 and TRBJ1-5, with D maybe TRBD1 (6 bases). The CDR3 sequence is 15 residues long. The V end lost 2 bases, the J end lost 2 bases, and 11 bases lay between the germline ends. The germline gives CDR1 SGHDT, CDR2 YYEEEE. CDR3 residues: CASSFAGAGNQPQHF. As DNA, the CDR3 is TGTGCCAGCAGCTTTGCAGGGGCCGGCAATCAGCCCCAGCATTTT.

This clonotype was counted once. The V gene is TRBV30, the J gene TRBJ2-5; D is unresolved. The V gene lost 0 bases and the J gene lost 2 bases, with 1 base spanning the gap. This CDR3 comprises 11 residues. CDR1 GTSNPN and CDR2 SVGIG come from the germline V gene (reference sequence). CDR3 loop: CAWSVQETQYF. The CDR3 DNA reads TGTGCCTGGAGTGTTCAAGAGACCCAGTACTTC.

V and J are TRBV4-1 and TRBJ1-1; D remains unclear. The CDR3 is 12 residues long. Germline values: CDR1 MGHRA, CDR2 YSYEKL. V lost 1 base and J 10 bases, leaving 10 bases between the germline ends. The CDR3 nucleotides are TGCGCCAGCAGCCAAGGAGGTGTGTCAGCTTTCTTT. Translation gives CASSQGGVSAFF.

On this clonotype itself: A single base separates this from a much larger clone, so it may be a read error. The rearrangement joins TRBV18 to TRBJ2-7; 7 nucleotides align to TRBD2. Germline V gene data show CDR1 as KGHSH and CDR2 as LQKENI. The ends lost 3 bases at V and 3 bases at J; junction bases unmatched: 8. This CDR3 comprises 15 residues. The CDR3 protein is CASSPAGLTYYEQYF. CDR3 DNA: TGTGCCAGCTCACCCGCGGGACTAACGTACTACGAGCAGTACTTC.

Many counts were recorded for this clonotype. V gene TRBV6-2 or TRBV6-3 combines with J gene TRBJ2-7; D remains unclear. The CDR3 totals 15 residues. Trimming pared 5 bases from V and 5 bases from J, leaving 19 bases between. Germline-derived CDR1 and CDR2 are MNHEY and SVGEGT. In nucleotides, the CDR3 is TGTGCCAGCAGTCGAGGTCTCTATACGGTAGACGAGCAGTACTTC. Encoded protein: CASSRGLYTVDEQYF.